The 10 T cell receptor beta chains below come from one sample, sequenced in a study of blood T cells in healthy people across ages. Next came a second PCR, run for about 6 to 12 cycles, which used a sample-barcoded 5' primer along with a J-beta primer mix. TCRdb re-analysed the 5' RACE reads in MiXCR, keeping a single row per CDR3 protein. The sample lists some 710,000 distinct CDR3 sequences; 35% to 50% were seen once. Specimen: blood. The receptors were gathered from an elderly man in good health.

The chain combines TRBV29-1 with TRBJ1-2; D remains ambiguous. CDR3 size: 11 residues. In germline, CDR1 is SQVTM, CDR2 ANQGSEA. V was shortened by 6 bases and J by 4 bases, with 9 bases between the two germline ends. CDR3 nucleotides: TGCAGCGTCCGAACGGGCTATGGCTACACCTTC. The encoded protein is CSVRTGYGYTF.

This clonotype has a handful of counts. This chain uses TRBV10-3 with TRBJ2-3; D gene unclear. Trimming pared 0 bases from V and 0 bases from J, leaving 19 bases between. CDR3 length equals 19 residues. CDR1 and CDR2 from the germline V gene are ENHRY and SYGVKD. DNA of the CDR3: TGTGCCATCAGTGAGTCGTTCCTGGCTCAAGCCTCTAGCACAGATACGCAGTATTTT. Translation: CAISESFLAQASSTDTQYF.

This clonotype was counted only a few times. The rearrangement links TRBV12-3 or TRBV12-4 to TRBJ2-1, with 8 positions matching TRBD2. This CDR3 has 16 residues. The trim removed 1 base at V and 4 bases at J, leaving 6 bases unmatched. The CDR3 coding sequence is TGTGCCAGCAGTTTAGGGGGACTAGTCCTTTACAATGAGCAGTTCTTC. It encodes CASSLGGLVLYNEQFF.

Turning to this clonotype: This sequence may be a read error, since a much larger clone differs from it by one base. The chain employs TRBV3-1 and TRBJ1-2; no firm D call. This CDR3 is 14 amino acids long. V shed 3 bases and J shed 4 bases, with 12 bases lying between them. Germline V gene lookup returns CDR1 LGHDT and CDR2 YNNKEL (reference sequence). CDR3 region: CASSQNKASYGYTF. CDR3 nucleotide sequence: TGTGCCAGCAGCCAGAACAAGGCAAGCTATGGCTACACCTTC.

The chain combines TRBV2 with TRBJ2-7; D remains unclear. CDR3 length: 11 residues. The V end was cut by 9 bases, the J end by 7 bases, with 13 bases between. Per the germline V gene, CDR1 is SNHLY and CDR2 is FYNNEI. The DNA for the CDR3 is TGTGCCAGTACGCCCTACGATGAGCAGTACTTC. Translated, it gives CASTPYDEQYF.

The chain recombines TRBV5-1 with TRBJ2-2; maybe TRBD2 (6 bases). Trimming shortened V by 6 bases and J by 5 bases, and 14 bases separated the two germline ends. Germline-derived CDR1 and CDR2 are SGHRS and YFSETQ. This CDR3 is 14 amino acids long. CDR3 loop: CASKEGTITGELFF. Written as DNA, the CDR3 is TGCGCCAGCAAGGAGGGGACCATAACCGGGGAGCTGTTTTTT.

Only a few counts were recorded for this clonotype. The V gene is TRBV20-1, the J gene TRBJ2-1, with D maybe TRBD2 (5 bases). Trimming removed 6 bases at V and 9 bases at J, with 12 bases between. The germline V gene encodes CDR1 DFQATT and CDR2 SNEGSKA (reference sequence). The CDR3 contains 11 residues. CDR3 sequence: CSAPRGLEQFF. The CDR3 DNA follows: TGCAGTGCCCCTCGGGGTCTTGAGCAGTTCTTC.

This chain uses TRBV29-1 with TRBJ2-5; D possibly corresponds to TRBD2 (5 bases). Trimming cost V 1 base and J 11 bases, with 20 bases left between them. The germline V gene has CDR1 SQVTM and CDR2 ANQGSEA. The CDR3 totals 14 residues. The CDR3, as DNA: TGCAGCGTTGAAGCTAGCAATTCCTTTAATGAGCAGTACTTC. This sequence encodes CSVEASNSFNEQYF.

Note on this clonotype: Possible read error: a much larger clone is one base away. The rearrangement links TRBV7-3 to TRBJ2-5, with no clear D. The CDR3 runs 14 residues. Per germline, CDR1 SGHTA and CDR2 FQGTGA. V lost 4 bases and J 11 bases, leaving 20 bases between the germline ends. The CDR3 is CASSSPSYNNEQYF. CDR3 DNA: TGTGCCAGCAGCTCGCCGTCATATAACAATGAGCAGTACTTC.

This chain links TRBV4-2 with TRBJ2-5, with 10 bases aligning to TRBD1. Near its end, the DNA agrees better with TRBJ2-1, so the J call may be wrong. The length of the CDR3 is 17 residues. From germline, CDR1 is LGHNA and CDR2 YNFKEQ. The CDR3 sequence is CASSHRLGQGRQETQFF. As DNA, the CDR3 is TGTGCCAGCAGCCATAGACTGGGACAGGGGAGGCAAGAGACCCAGTTCTTC.